This paragraph reports one T cell receptor (beta chain). The specificity of this receptor is unknown. No base quality values were provided; no much bigger clone lies one nucleotide off. These data belong to a study of cytomegalovirus exposure and HLA in healthy donors (dated by TCRdb to about 2017). In the study overall: According to an earlier analysis of a few hundred of the donors, 150 million to 200 million T cells yielded 100 million or so unique TCR beta sequences and about 300 Gb of sequence data. Roughly 300 gigabases of sequencing data and 80 million or so unique TCR sequences were included in an early release covering around 600 HLA-typed donors. Of the 300 to 500 genotyped donors, 81% were placed in the genetic ancestry cluster associated with self-reported Caucasian donors. The study was designed to test whether signatures of past pathogen exposure could be identified by cataloging public T cell receptors. The study used immunosequencing to profile the T cell repertoires of more than 650 subjects and linked those repertoires to cytomegalovirus serostatus. Along with the roughly 700-subject first cohort, a separate validation cohort of over a hundred different subjects was used. High-throughput TCR immunosequencing, statistical association of individual TCRs with disease status, and machine learning were combined to predict cytomegalovirus infection status. A later analysis re-analyzed previously published TCR beta repertoires from roughly 600 donors and added high-resolution HLA genotyping to study TCR occurrence patterns. The later analysis used no new phenotypic data to find candidate immune exposures, relying instead on TCR beta sequences and their occurrence across donors. To decide whether each TCR beta V gene segment behaved as functional or pseudogenic, an earlier analysis of over 500 of the donors relied on high-throughput TCR beta sequencing. Donor age, sex, ethnicity and CMV serostatus were collected together with the repertoire data. A later genetic analysis used genome-wide SNP genotypes for about three fifths of the 666 donors, treating that subset as a discovery cohort. Every discovery cohort repertoire had been produced on one sequencing platform. HLA typing covered class I and class II loci at four-digit resolution. The number of donors typed differed by locus, with roughly 629-640 for A, B, C, DRB1 and DQB1, 522 for DQA1, 600 to 610 for DPA1, and over 400 for DPB1. Four or five DR-DQ haplotypes were treated as single units for association and clustering because of strong linkage in the cohort. Among 398 genotyped donors of the cohort, an average of around 240,000 unique TCR beta nucleotide sequences were sequenced per donor, around 20% of them non-productive.

To prepare the library, the immunoSEQ multiplex PCR assay was applied. The multiplex PCR relied on a mix of 60 forward primers for TCR Vbeta segments and 13 reverse primers for TCR Jbeta segments. A multiplex PCR assay on genomic DNA amplified the CDR3 region of rearranged TCR beta genes. On the Illumina HiSeq System, the amplified TCR beta libraries were sequenced as 87-base-pair reads. The authors processed their data as follows. In a later analysis, 77 million or so unique TCR beta chains were counted across the 500 to 850 repertoires, and roughly 9.9 million of these chains were shared by at least two donors. Raw reads were error-corrected and collapsed into unique sequences with a nearest-neighbor algorithm that merged closely related sequences to remove PCR and sequencing errors. To assign V, D and J gene segments, CDR3 sequences were aligned to IMGT reference sequences. For a sequence to be retained, a match of at least six nucleotides to both a V gene segment and a J gene segment was required. A rearrangement was called productive if the CDR3 had no stop codons and remained in frame with V and J, and every other rearrangement was called non-productive. CDR3 was defined according to IMGT convention as the region running from the second conserved V-encoded cysteine to the conserved J-encoded phenylalanine. Sequences without an unambiguous match to a single V gene segment were excluded from the earlier analysis of approximately 600 of the donors. An earlier analysis of roughly 590 of the donors called V segments functional above 56.7% productive rearrangements and segregating when the between-donor standard deviation exceeded 5%. To diagnose cytomegalovirus status from the catalog of TCR beta chain sequences, a statistical classification framework was built. In a later analysis, TCR nucleotide sequences were compared against IMGT/GENE-DB human TR gene sequences so that V and J genes could be assigned. The TCRdist pipeline was used in a later analysis to assign CDR3 sequences and most-parsimonious VDJ recombination scenarios. In a later analysis, each TCR beta chain was defined by its CDR3 amino acid sequence together with its V-gene family, and reads without a unique V-gene family were excluded. As a way to deal with suspected cross-contamination and a sequencing artifact, a later analysis dropped hundreds of nucleotide sequences that were highly shared and had low generation probability. For each public chain, a later analysis derived a clonal expansion index from normalized ranks of inferred template counts within each repertoire. Generation probabilities in a later analysis came from a VDJ recombination model fitted to out-of-frame rearrangements, and those results were checked against IGoR. In a later analysis, hypergeometric tests were used to score TCR-TCR, TCR-HLA and TCR-CMV co-occurrence, with a repertoire-size bias correction applied to TCR pairs. False discovery rates were estimated in a later analysis by permuting HLA or CMV assignments 20 times. In a later analysis, co-occurring TCRs were grouped using DBSCAN, with TCRdist sequence similarity added in when clustering inside HLA-allele-positive subsets. Repertoires with fewer than 30,000 or more than 120,000 public chains were left out of co-occurrence clustering, as were several repertoires with anomalous nucleotide sharing. Held by TCRdb, this immuneACCESS table contains in-frame sequences only and omits some clones. Under half of the omission traces to an unresolved V gene where checked; the cause of the rest is unknown. That table furnishes V, J and clone size, whereas the DNA furnished D and trimming. Within this sample are about 210,000 clones, with over 75% of them counted one time only. Of the sample, roughly 10% falls within the top ten clones.

In total, approximately 690 healthy bone marrow donors made up the cohort. At the time of sampling, all cohort members were nominally healthy, though unrecorded immune exposures were likely present. The donor tested CMV seropositive and was one of the 289 seropositive cohort members. Each donor provided a peripheral blood sample, and peripheral blood mononuclear cells were used for TCR beta sequencing. Genomic DNA was extracted from the blood cell samples with the Qiagen DNeasy Blood Extraction Kit. Overall study results and their limits: This cohort had only TCR beta chains sequenced, and the lack of alpha or paired-chain data limited which features could be detected. When HLA alleles, especially DR and DQ, strongly co-occurred, attributing TCR associations to individual alleles was difficult. CMV serostatus was the only immune exposure information available for the cohort. A later analysis reported that several top co-occurrence clusters appeared linked to parvovirus B19, influenza, CMV and Epstein-Barr virus. Linkage disequilibrium might explain the correlated functional status among segregating V segments, but an unknown experimental factor could not be excluded. A cluster of highly shared sequence variants was judged likely to represent a technical artifact of the sequencing pipeline. Because the 87-base-pair reads could not distinguish some IMGT-functional V segments, including TRBV6-2 and TRBV6-3, those segments were excluded. The authors suggested that the approach could potentially be generalized to other disease states and immunological phenotypes. In a later analysis, the rate of TCR association differed among HLA loci, with DRB1 alleles having the most associated TCRs and HLA-C alleles having the fewest. In a later genetic analysis, fewer N-insertions in productive TCRs were reported among donors in an Asian-associated ancestry cluster than the roughly 670-donor mean. The earlier analysis of approximately 540 of the donors excluded roughly 17 rarely observed V segments, including chromosome 9 orphons, because counts were too low. In vitro tests confirmed that a few of the cytomegalovirus-associated TCR beta chains recognize cytomegalovirus antigens. The study gave a list of over 150 TCR beta chains associated with cytomegalovirus. A further reported finding was that TCR beta sequences accurately predicted the HLA-A and HLA-B alleles for most subjects in the first cohort. HLA typing was unavailable for some donors at each locus, so association tests used only the typed subset. A later genetic analysis associated a missense DCLRE1C variant with V-gene and J-gene trimming of TCR beta chains, and an independent cohort replicated the association. The presence/absence analyses assumed that sequencing depth was roughly uniform across donors, and that assumption may not be true. A later analysis associated 16,951 TCR beta sequences with specific HLA alleles at a false discovery rate of 0.05. In a later analysis, HLA-associated TCR beta chains showed more clonal expansion and lower generation probabilities than non-associated chains that were equally common. In both the original and validation cohorts, the classifier was reported to diagnose cytomegalovirus status with high specificity and sensitivity. Across donors, most TCR sequences were observed very rarely, whereas some public TCRs were present in many individuals. Broadly in line with IMGT annotations, most TCR beta V segments showed up in productive rearrangements about 87% or about 30% of the time in an earlier analysis of 450 to 600 of the donors. According to a later analysis, most CMV-associated TCR beta chains appeared to be HLA-restricted, and the HLA associations seemed to be driven largely by CMV exposure.

CDR1 and CDR2 were assigned from the germline V gene (reference sequence) as LNHDA and SQIVND. Trimmed from V: 8 bases; trimmed from J: 4 bases; junction bases lacking a gene match: 11. Inclusive of the bounding cysteine and phenylalanine, the CDR3 is 16 residues long. Only the CDR3 region is kept as DNA, spanning 48 bases read in frame from base 1. The sequencing input was PBMCs. The receptor was isolated from a woman between 50 and 59 years old in good health and CMV-seropositive. The sequence links TRBV19 to TRBJ1-3, with 10 bases in between that match TRBD1. The base sequence is TGTGCCAGTTCGCCCAGACAGGGGGCGAGGGGAAACACCATATATTTT. This is translated as CASSPRQGARGNTIYF.